The 21 T cell receptor beta chains below all came from one sample that was sequenced in a study of T cells in Graves' hyperthyroidism and ophthalmopathy. The source material, RNA transcripts, was used to amplify TCR beta CDR3 regions. TCR CDR3 regions were first amplified by RT-PCR with HTBI primers. TCRdb re-called the multiplex PCR reads with MiXCR, one entry per CDR3 protein. Of about 400,000 distinct CDR3 sequences listed, roughly 14% are singletons. Sequencing was carried out using blood. These receptors were taken from a man in his late teens or twenties with Graves' ophthalmopathy.

This clonotype occurred a few times. The J gene is TRBJ1-1, the V gene TRBV6-1; possible D gene TRBD1, 6 bases. Trimming removed 10 bases from V and 13 bases from J, with 19 bases in between. Germline assignment: CDR1 MNHNS and CDR2 SASEGT. The CDR3 has 11 amino acids. The CDR3 nucleotides are TGTGCCACCCAATACAGGGTGGAGGTTTTCTTT. It is translated as CATQYRVEVFF.

The rearrangement links TRBV6-5 to TRBJ1-2, with D unclear. CDR1 is MNHEY, CDR2 SVGAGI, per germline. This CDR3 comprises 16 residues. V was trimmed by 8 bases and J by 1 base, leaving 20 bases between them. CDR3: CASLLDHGFHNYGYTF. Written as DNA, the CDR3 is TGTGCCAGCTTACTCGACCACGGATTCCATAACTATGGCTACACCTTC.

This clonotype was seen only a few times. The chain links TRBV24-1 to TRBJ1-3; TRBD1 matches at 7 bases. Germline CDR1 reads KGHDR; CDR2 reads SFDVKD. V dropped 4 bases and J dropped 8; count of bases not matched to a gene: 7. The CDR3 totals 14 residues. The CDR3 protein is CATSEGQGDYTIYF. Here the CDR3 DNA reads TGTGCCACCAGTGAAGGGCAGGGGGACTACACCATATATTTT.

The J gene is TRBJ2-5, the V gene TRBV7-9; D remains unclear. CDR3 size: 13 residues. With 4 bases removed from V and 5 bases from J, the gap between germline ends came to 11 bases. Per the germline V gene, CDR1 is SEHNR and CDR2 is FQNEAQ (reference sequence). The CDR3 DNA reads as TGTGCCAGCAGCTACCCCTGCCGGGAGACCCAGTACTTC. It codes for CASSYPCRETQYF.

This clonotype occurred many times. V is TRBV2 and J is TRBJ2-3; possible D gene TRBD1, 6 bases. The V and J ends lost 7 bases and 0 bases respectively, with 14 bases between them. Per germline, CDR1 SNHLY and CDR2 FYNNEI. This CDR3 has 15 amino acids. The CDR3 DNA reads as TGTGCCAGCATGACCGGACAGACTAGCACAGATACGCAGTATTTT. Translation: CASMTGQTSTDTQYF.

This clonotype was recorded a few times. The V and J genes are TRBV7-2 and TRBJ1-4; D uncertain. This CDR3 is built from 12 residues. CDR1 SGHTA and CDR2 FQGNSA come from the germline V gene. With 0 bases removed from V and 7 bases from J, the gap between germline ends came to 3 bases. DNA of the CDR3: TGTGCCAGCAGCTTAGCCACTGAAAAACTGTTTTTT. As protein: CASSLATEKLFF. Supplemented by reference TRBV7-2 and TRBJ1-4, the full variable domain reads GAGVSQSPSNKVTEKGKDVELRCDPISGHTALYWYRQSLGQGLEFLIYFQGNSAPDKSGLPSDRFSAERTGGSVSTLTIQRTQQEDSAVYLCASSLATEKLFFGSGTQLSVL.

This clonotype was observed at least ten times. The chain has TRBV11-2 and TRBJ2-1; D tentatively fits TRBD1 or TRBD2 (7 bases each). The V and J ends lost 5 bases and 3 bases respectively, with 14 bases between them. CDR1 and CDR2 from the germline V gene are SGHAT and FQNNGV. The CDR3 length is 15 residues. The CDR3 region is CASSQGGGSYNEQFF. The CDR3 DNA sequence: TGTGCCAGCAGCCAAGGGGGCGGGAGCTACAATGAGCAGTTCTTC.

This clonotype showed up just a few times. The chain carries TRBV4-1 and TRBJ1-1; 9 bases line up with TRBD1. Trimming removed 2 bases from V and 6 bases from J; junction bases left unmatched: 4. Per the germline V gene, CDR1 is MGHRA and CDR2 is YSYEKL. CDR3 length: 14 residues. The CDR3 loop reads CASSQWRQGAEAFF. As DNA, the CDR3 is TGCGCCAGCAGCCAATGGCGACAGGGGGCTGAAGCTTTCTTT.

This clonotype was seen a handful of times. The chain combines TRBV7-9 with TRBJ2-5; the D is unclear. The ends were cut back, 1 base at V and 0 bases at J, with 6 bases in the middle. Germline CDR1 reads SEHNR; CDR2 reads FQNEAQ (reference sequence). This CDR3 has 14 amino acids. The CDR3 protein is CASSLETNQETQYF. CDR3 coding DNA: TGTGCCAGCAGCTTAGAAACCAACCAAGAGACCCAGTACTTC.

This clonotype was detected a few times. This chain joins TRBV28 and TRBJ2-7; D perhaps matches TRBD2 (5 bases). With 8 bases removed from V and 5 bases from J, the gap between germline ends came to 16 bases. Germline lookup yields CDR1 MDHEN and CDR2 SYDVKM. The CDR3 is 13 residues long. The CDR3 coding sequence is TGTGCCAGCCGGTACGGGGTTCGGAACGAGCAGTACTTC. Translation: CASRYGVRNEQYF. The variable domain in full, completed from reference TRBV28 and TRBJ2-7, reads DVKVTQSSRYLVKRTGEKVFLECVQDMDHENMFWYRQDPGLGLRLIYFSYDVKMKEKGDIPEGYSVSREKKERFSLILESASTNQTSMYLCASRYGVRNEQYFGPGTRLTVT.

This clonotype has a count of ten or more. The gene calls are TRBV18 and TRBJ2-1; D might be TRBD2 (6 bases). CDR1 and CDR2 (germline): KGHSH, LQKENI. The CDR3 runs 16 residues. V shed 3 bases and J shed 6 bases, with 18 bases lying between them. CDR3: CASSPPRLAISNEQFF. CDR3 nucleotide sequence: TGTGCCAGCTCACCCCCCCGTCTAGCGATCTCCAATGAGCAGTTCTTC.

This clonotype appeared many times. J is TRBJ1-1 and V is TRBV12-3 or TRBV12-4; possible D gene TRBD1, 5 bases. The germline V and J ends were trimmed by 2 bases and 0 bases, with 10 bases remaining between them. There are 15 residues in the CDR3. Here the CDR3 DNA reads TGTGCCAGCAGTTTAATCGGGGGTTTGAACACTGAAGCTTTCTTT. Its protein product is CASSLIGGLNTEAFF.

This clonotype was seen repeatedly, ten times or more. V is TRBV27 and J is TRBJ1-2; no clear D. The germline CDR1 and CDR2 sequences are MNHEY and SMNVEV (reference sequence). The CDR3 runs 11 residues. V lost 10 bases and J lost 6, with 12 bases in between. CDR3 DNA: TGTGCCACCCGGCTCGGTCATGGCTACACCTTC. It codes for CATRLGHGYTF.

This clonotype showed up just a few times. The genes are TRBV6-1 and TRBJ2-1, with 8 bases identical to TRBD2. V gave up 5 bases and J gave up 2 bases; unmatched junction bases: 8. Germline loops: CDR1 MNHNS, CDR2 SASEGT. CDR3 length: 16 residues. The CDR3 sequence is CASSSHLAGPYNEQFF. In nucleotides, the CDR3 is TGTGCCAGCAGTTCCCACCTAGCGGGCCCCTACAATGAGCAGTTCTTC.

This clonotype was detected many times. The rearrangement links TRBV3-1 to TRBJ1-1, with D unclear. V was cut by 4 bases and J by 1 base, with 4 bases left in between. Germline CDR1 LGHDT, CDR2 YNNKEL (reference sequence). CDR3 length: 12 amino acids. CDR3 DNA: TGTGCCAGCAGCCCAGCGAACACTGAAGCTTTCTTT. Protein product: CASSPANTEAFF.

This clonotype has just a few counts. The chain recombines TRBV5-1 with TRBJ1-5, with D perhaps TRBD1 (6 bases). Deletions cut 7 bases from V and 0 bases from J, with 11 bases between. CDR1 is SGHRS, CDR2 YFSETQ, per germline. The CDR3 covers 14 residues. For the CDR3, the DNA is TGCGCCAGCCCGGACAGCTATAGCAATCAGCCCCAGCATTTT. Encoded protein: CASPDSYSNQPQHF.

This clonotype was counted once. The junction departs from germline at one end; a sequencing error may be responsible. The chain uses TRBV7-7 and TRBJ2-2; TRBD2 might be the D (5 bases). Germline loops: CDR1 SSHAT, CDR2 FNYEAQ (reference sequence). This CDR3 is 14 amino acids long. Here the CDR3 reads CASSLAINTGELFF. The DNA of the CDR3 is TGTGCTAGCAGCTTAGCGATAAACACCGGGGAGCTGTTTTTT.

The table lists this clonotype with a few counts. The V and J genes are TRBV24-1 and TRBJ2-6; possible D gene TRBD2, 6 bases. Trimming left V 0 bases short and J 3 bases short, with 8 bases between. CDR1 and CDR2 (germline): KGHDR, SFDVKD. The CDR3 runs 16 residues. The CDR3 is CATSDLGGGGANVLTF. DNA for the CDR3: TGTGCCACCAGTGATTTGGGGGGAGGTGGGGCCAACGTCCTGACTTTC.

The chain links TRBV19 to TRBJ2-1; no clear D gene. Germline CDR1 is LNHDA and CDR2 is SQIVND (reference sequence). V was shortened by 4 bases and J by 3 bases, with 13 bases between the two germline ends. The CDR3 length is 15 residues. The CDR3 spells CASSTPRGYYNEQFF. CDR3 nucleotide sequence: TGTGCCAGTAGTACCCCCCGAGGATACTACAATGAGCAGTTCTTC.

This clonotype was observed a handful of times. This chain connects TRBV6-5 to TRBJ1-6; the D gene is possibly TRBD1 (5 bases). Germline V lookup: CDR1 MNHEY, CDR2 SVGAGI. The CDR3 loop spans 17 amino acids. Trimming pared 0 bases from V and 8 bases from J, leaving 17 bases between. CDR3 coding DNA: TGTGCCAGCAGTTACTCAAGGCCATCAGGGACCCATTCACCCCTCCACTTT. This codes for CASSYSRPSGTHSPLHF.

This clonotype was seen at least ten times. This chain links TRBV11-2 with TRBJ2-5; no clear D gene. The V and J ends lost 0 bases and 6 bases respectively, with 14 bases between them. This CDR3 is 15 amino acids long. Germline V gene lookup returns CDR1 SGHAT and CDR2 FQNNGV. The CDR3 coding sequence is TGTGCCAGCAGCTTAGAATGGAGACATATCCAGACCCAGTACTTC. Amino acid sequence: CASSLEWRHIQTQYF.